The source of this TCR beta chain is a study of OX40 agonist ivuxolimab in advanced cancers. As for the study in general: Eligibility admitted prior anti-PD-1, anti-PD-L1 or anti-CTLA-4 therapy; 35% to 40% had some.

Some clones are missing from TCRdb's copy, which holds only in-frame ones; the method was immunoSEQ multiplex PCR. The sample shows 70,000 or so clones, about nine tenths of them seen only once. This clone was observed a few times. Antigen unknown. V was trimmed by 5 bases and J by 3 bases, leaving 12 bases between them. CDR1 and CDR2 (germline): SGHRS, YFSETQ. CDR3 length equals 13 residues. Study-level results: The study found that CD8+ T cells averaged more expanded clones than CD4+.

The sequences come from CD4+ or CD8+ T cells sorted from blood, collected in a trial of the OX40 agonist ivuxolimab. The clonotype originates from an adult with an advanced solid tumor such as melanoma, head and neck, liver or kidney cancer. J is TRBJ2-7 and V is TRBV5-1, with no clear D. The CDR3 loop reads CASSQDGYYEQYF. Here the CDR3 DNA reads TGCGCCAGCAGTCAGGACGGATACTACGAGCAGTACTTC.